A selection of T cell receptor beta chains follows, all from one sample in a study of CD8+ T cells in alopecia areata. The assay was immunoSEQ multiplex PCR, and TCRdb's table has in-frame clones only and misses some. The sample shows around 35,000 clones, approximately 54% of them seen only once. The sample comprised CD4+ Tregs sorted from blood. Receptors originate from a human donor with alopecia areata. CDR3s include the opening cysteine and the closing phenylalanine or tryptophan. Each record gives: CDR3 length, D gene, J gene, V gene, clone size, CDR3 DNA, CDR3 protein. D genes are given only for firm matches. Rows may omit the clone size; those that give it use once, few, many or a size class.

14,.,TRBJ1-3,TRBV23-1,few,TGCGCCAGCAGTCCCCAGGGCACTGGAAACACCATATATTTT,CASSPQGTGNTIYF
14,TRBD2,TRBJ2-1,TRBV4-1,.,TGCGCCAGCACTCGGGGGAGGGCGGCCGATGAGCAGTTCTTC,CASTRGRAADEQFF
15,.,TRBJ1-6,TRBV5-1,.,TGCGCCAGCAGGTTGTTGGGGGCTGGTGATTCACCCCTCCACTTT,CASRLLGAGDSPLHF
13,.,TRBJ2-7,TRBV7-8,.,TGTGCCAGCAGTCAGATAAGCTCCTACGAGCAGTACTTC,CASSQISSYEQYF
12,.,TRBJ1-2,TRBV12-5,few,TGTGCTAGTGGTGCCGACATGTATGGCTACACCTTC,CASGADMYGYTF
15,TRBD1,TRBJ2-5,TRBV5-1,.,TGCGCCAGCAGAAGGACAGGGAGTTACCAAGAGACCCAGTACTTC,CASRRTGSYQETQYF
14,.,TRBJ2-3,TRBV7-8,.,TGTGCCAGCACCCTAGCTACCCGGACAGATACGCAGTATTTT,CASTLATRTDTQYF
15,.,TRBJ1-2,TRBV5-1,.,TGCGCCAGCAGCTTTTCGGGGAGAGTTGGAGATGGCTACACCTTC,CASSFSGRVGDGYTF
13,.,TRBJ2-2,TRBV25-1,.,TGTGCCAGCAGTGAAAGAGGCACCGGGGAGCTGTTTTTT,CASSERGTGELFF
15,TRBD1,TRBJ1-1,TRBV18,.,TGTGCCAGCTCACCGGCCAGGGACAGGAACACTGAAGCTTTCTTT,CASSPARDRNTEAFF